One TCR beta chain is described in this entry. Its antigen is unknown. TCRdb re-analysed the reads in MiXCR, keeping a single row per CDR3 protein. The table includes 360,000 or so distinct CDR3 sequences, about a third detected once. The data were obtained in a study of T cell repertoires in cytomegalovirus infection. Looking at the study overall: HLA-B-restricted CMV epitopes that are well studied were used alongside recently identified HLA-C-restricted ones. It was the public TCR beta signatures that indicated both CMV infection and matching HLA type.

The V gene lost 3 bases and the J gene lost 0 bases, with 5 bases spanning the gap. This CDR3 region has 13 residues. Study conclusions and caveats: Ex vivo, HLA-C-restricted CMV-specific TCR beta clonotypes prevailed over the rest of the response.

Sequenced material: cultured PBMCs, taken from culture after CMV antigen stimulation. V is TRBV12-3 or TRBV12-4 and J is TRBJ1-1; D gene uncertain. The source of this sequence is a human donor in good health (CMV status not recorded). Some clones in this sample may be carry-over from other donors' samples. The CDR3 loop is CASSFVLNTEAFF. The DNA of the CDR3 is TGTGCCAGCAGTTTCGTCCTGAACACTGAAGCTTTCTTT.